This TCR beta chain was sequenced in a study of radiation and T cells in renal cell carcinoma (TCRdb year 2020). For the study in its entirety: The samples were obtained from a clinical trial, where primary renal cell carcinomas were treated with 15 Gy stereotactic body radiation therapy and then removed by nephrectomy 4 weeks afterward. A total of 50 to 55 samples underwent TCR beta sequencing, made up of 25 or so tumors and about 27 peripheral blood samples. Across all 50 or so samples, several million unique CDR3 nucleotide sequences encoding some 2.6 million unique CDR3 amino acid sequences were identified. Results the study describes overall, beyond this receptor: Dynamics of the blood repertoire were not tracked past 4 weeks after treatment. Because pretreatment tumor biopsies were not available, the baseline intratumoral presence of clonotypes could not be determined. An increase in top tumor clonotypes in blood was observed from baseline to 2 weeks post-radiation, followed by contraction by 4 weeks, which was taken to suggest transient expansion of tumor-resident clones. Because the trial had a single-armed design, the trial could not examine how radiation dose or scheduling affected the TCR repertoire.

Trimmed from V: 4 bases; trimmed from J: 6 bases; junction bases lacking a gene match: 6. CDR3 length: 15 amino acids, cysteine to phenylalanine. Only CDR3 DNA is held: 45 bases, read in frame from base 1. The germline V gene (reference sequence) provides CDR1 SEHNR and CDR2 FQNEAQ. TCR beta libraries were generated from genomic DNA with the immunoSEQ kit, following the manufacturer's recommendations. For library preparation, a first multiplex PCR was performed with proprietary primers, followed by a second PCR in which unique barcodes were added, and bead cleanups were performed after each round. A kit-provided positive control reaction and a negative control reaction were included in every sample batch. The final libraries were assessed on an Agilent 4200 TapeStation D1000 ScreenTape, pooled by volume, and quantified by qPCR. Sequencing was performed on an Illumina NextSeq500 using a MidOutput 150-cycle cartridge, with 156 Read1 cycles, 15 Index1 cycles, and the kit custom primers. The pooled library was loaded at roughly 1 pM with about 21% PhiX control spiked in. The original methods were these. The vendor-processed data were analyzed in R, and a clonotype was defined as all T cells that share the same CDR3 nucleotide sequence. For clone abundance analyses, frequencies were normalized to the 10,000 most abundant clones in each sample. Public T cell clones, which averaged fewer than five per sample, were excluded before analysis. A difference in abundance of at least 32-fold between compartments was used to define tumor-enriched and baseline blood-enriched clonotypes. A beta-binomial differential abundance model was used to identify clonotypes that were expanded or contracted between blood time points. Tumor-blood repertoire similarity was measured with the Baroni-Urbani and Buser coefficient, and group comparisons used two-tailed Wilcoxon tests in R. TCRdb carries this immuneACCESS record with in-frame sequences only. Its versions omit some clonotypes, under half of them owing to an unresolved V gene in the studies checked, with the rest unexplained. That table furnishes V, J and clone size, whereas the DNA furnished D and trimming. For this sample the table gives 150,000 or so clones, of which 88% were detected only once. Jointly, the top ten make up 3.5% to 5% of the sample.

This clone was picked up a small number of times. Its antigen remains undetermined. Base qualities are not recorded, but no much larger clone differs from it by a single base. Interpreted using the paper, the time point label stands for: baseline pretreatment blood. In the paper's terms, the treatment or condition label means: 15 Gy SBRT to primary tumor, nephrectomy 4 weeks later. To track tumor-enriched clonotypes, serial peripheral blood was sampled from radiation-treated patients at baseline and at 2 weeks and 4 weeks after SBRT. Every patient's renal cell carcinoma showed clear cell pathology. The QIAamp DNA Blood Mini Kit (Qiagen) was used to prepare genomic DNA for TCR sequencing. Only samples passing all quality control checks were included in the analyses.

The chain was built from TRBV7-9 and TRBJ1-1, and TRBD1 matches 12 of the central bases. The TCR comes from a woman aged 70-85 years with renal cell carcinoma. The sample consisted of blood, taken from a patient whose treatment included radiotherapy and nephrectomy. The DNA sequence reads TGTGCCAGCAGCTGGGTGGGGACAGGGGGCCCTGAAGCTTTCTTT. Translated, this is CASSWVGTGGPEAFF.